This T cell receptor beta chain was profiled in a study of shared clonotypes between healthy human individuals. As for the study in general: The study drew on a couple of women and three men aged 18 to 49 as donors.

Among the unsorted PBMC samples, replicate PCRs used 300 ng DNA, about 30,000 T cell genomes. In the source study's methods: ImmunoSEQ yielded junction-only sequences lacking quality scores, so filtering differed. Some clones are missing from TCRdb's copy, which holds only in-frame ones; the method was immunoSEQ multiplex PCR. V, J and clone size are taken as reported in that table, and D and trimming were inferred from the DNA itself. The table lists around 480,000 clones, 60% to 80% of them singletons, with around 13% in the top ten. The CDR3 contains 16 residues. None of the donors, who were healthy HIV-negative adults, had recently had acute infections or vaccinations.

The receptor was isolated from a woman between 40 and 55 years old in good health. Some clones in this sample may be carry-over from other donors' samples. The sequenced sample consisted of PBMCs. This chain links TRBV21-1 with TRBJ2-1; whether TRBD2, the table's D call, matches the DNA was not checked. TRBV21-1 is noted as a pseudogene. The CDR3 DNA sequence: TGTGCCAGCAGAGGTCGGAGGGAGGGCTCCTACAATGAGCAGTTCTTC. As protein: CASRGRREGSYNEQFF.